Listed below are T cell receptor beta chains from one sample, sequenced in a study of shared clonotypes between healthy human individuals. Generated by immunoSEQ multiplex PCR, the TCRdb table keeps only in-frame clones and is missing some. The table includes 730,000 or so clones, 72% detected once. Sequencing used memory CD4+ T cells sorted from blood. The receptors were gathered from a woman aged 30 to 39 in good health. The CDR3 runs from the conserved cysteine through the conserved F or W. The D gene is left open where the match is weak. Clone size, where shown, is once, few, many, or a class for clones that have expanded.

TRBJ2-3 . TRBV10-3 few TGTGCCATCAGTGAGGCTAGCCAAGATACGCAGTATTTT CAISEASQDTQYF
TRBJ1-1 . TRBV29-1 . TGCAGCGTTATACCCGCAGAAGCTTTCTTT CSVIPAEAFF
TRBJ2-1 TRBD2 TRBV18 . TGTGCCAGCTCACCAGGAACTAGCGGGAGCCGTGAGCAGTTCTTC CASSPGTSGSREQFF
TRBJ2-2 . TRBV29-1 . TGCAGCGTTGAACATTACGCGAACACCGGGGAGCTGTTTTTT CSVEHYANTGELFF
TRBJ2-3 TRBD2 TRBV5-1 . TGCGCCAGCAGCTCTAGCGGGTCTAGCACAGATACGCAGTATTTT CASSSSGSSTDTQYF
TRBJ2-3 . TRBV6-1 many TGTGCCAGCAGTGAAAGGGGGTATAGCACAGATACGCAGTATTTT CASSERGYSTDTQYF
TRBJ1-4 . TRBV5-1 . TGCGCCAGCAGGGAGGCAGAGGGAGGTGAAAAACTGTTTTTT CASREAEGGEKLFF
TRBJ2-2 . TRBV5-1 . TGCGCCAGCAGCTTTAATAGTAACGGGGAGCTGTTTTTT CASSFNSNGELFF
TRBJ2-3 TRBD2 TRBV27 . TGTGCCAGCAGTCCCTGGACTAGCGGGACAGATACGCAGTATTTT CASSPWTSGTDTQYF
TRBJ1-1 . TRBV18 . TGTGCCAGCTCACCAGAGACAGGCACTGAAGCTTTCTTT CASSPETGTEAFF
TRBJ2-5 . TRBV5-5 . TGTGCCAGCAGCTTGGACCCGTCAGAGACCCAGTACTTC CASSLDPSETQYF
TRBJ2-1 TRBD2 TRBV27 . TGTGCCAGCACCCAAGCGGGATACGAGCAGTTCTTC CASTQAGYEQFF
TRBJ2-3 TRBD2 TRBV2 . TGTGCCAGCAGTGAATCTCCAGCGGGAGCAGATACGCAGTATTTT CASSESPAGADTQYF
TRBJ1-4 . TRBV28 few TGTGCCAGCAGTTCCAGGGGAGGCGAAAAACTGTTTTTT CASSSRGGEKLFF
TRBJ2-3 TRBD1 TRBV5-6 . TGTGCCAGCAGCTCCTGGACAGGTCATACGCAGTATTTT CASSSWTGHTQYF
TRBJ1-1 . TRBV7-3 . TGTGCCAGCAGCTTAAGGGGAAACACTGAAGCTTTCTTT CASSLRGNTEAFF
TRBJ2-7 TRBD2 TRBV25-1 . TGTGCCAGCAGTGAGGGACTAGCGGGAGACTACGAGCAGTACTTC CASSEGLAGDYEQYF
TRBJ1-1 . TRBV6-5 . TGTGCCAGCAAGGAGAACACTGAAGCTTTCTTT CASKENTEAFF
TRBJ2-2 TRBD1 TRBV11-1 . TGTGCCAGCAGCTTAGCGACAGGGGCCCCACCCGGGGAGCTGTTTTTT CASSLATGAPPGELFF
TRBJ2-7 TRBD2 TRBV28 . TGTGCCAGCAGTTCAGGACTAGCGGGCTCCTACGAGCAGTACTTC CASSSGLAGSYEQYF
TRBJ2-6 . TRBV10-1 many TGCGCCAGCAGTAGGGGGCGGGACAGACTCTTTCTGGGGGCCAACGTCCTGACTTTC CASSRGRDRLFLGANVLTF
TRBJ2-2 . TRBV6-1 . TGTGCCAGCAGTCCGGACCCCTCGGGCGCCGGGGAGCTGTTTTTT CASSPDPSGAGELFF
TRBJ2-1 . TRBV19 . TGTGCCAGTAGTATCCTTCCAGCGAGCTCCTACAATGAGCAGTTCTTC CASSILPASSYNEQFF
TRBJ2-1 TRBD2 TRBV2 . TGTGCCAGCAGTATGCGACTAGCGGGGGACAATGAGCAGTTCTTC CASSMRLAGDNEQFF
TRBJ1-1 . TRBV7-8 once TGTGCCAGCAGCTTAAGCGAACACGTGAACACTGAAGCTTTCTTT CASSLSEHVNTEAFF
TRBJ2-1 TRBD1 TRBV28 few TGTGCCAGCAGTCCTTACAGGGGTTACAATGAGCAGTTCTTC CASSPYRGYNEQFF
TRBJ2-5 . TRBV7-6 . TGTGCCAGCAGCTTAGCTGGGTCTAGGGGAATAGAGACCCAGTACTTC CASSLAGSRGIETQYF
TRBJ2-7 . TRBV12-5 . TGTGCTAGTGGAGTAAGCTCGACCTACGAGCAGTACTTC CASGVSSTYEQYF
TRBJ1-4 . TRBV5-4 . TGTGCCAGCAGCTTGTGGATCGGGGGGACTAATGAAAAACTGTTTTTT CASSLWIGGTNEKLFF
TRBJ1-4 TRBD1 TRBV30 . TGTGCCTGGACCCCGGGTCAGGGGGCCCGACGGGAAAAACTGTTTTTT CAWTPGQGARREKLFF
TRBJ1-1 TRBD1 TRBV4-1 . TGCGCCAGCAGCCAACTCGGACAGGCGGGCACTGAAGCTTTCTTT CASSQLGQAGTEAFF
TRBJ2-1 . TRBV5-1 few TGCGCCAGCAGCTTGCTTGGGGCAGTCTCCTACAATGAGCAGTTCTTC CASSLLGAVSYNEQFF
TRBJ1-1 . TRBV6-1 . TGTGCCAGCGGACCCGGGGGGCAGACGAACACTGAAGCTTTCTTT CASGPGGQTNTEAFF
TRBJ2-7 TRBD1 TRBV28 . TGTGCCAGCAGTTCTACAGGGGGCCGAGCTTCCCGCGCCTACGAGCAGTACTTC CASSSTGGRASRAYEQYF
TRBJ2-7 TRBD2 TRBV13 . TGTGCCAGCAGCGCTAGACTAGCGGCCTACGAGCAGTACTTC CASSARLAAYEQYF
TRBJ2-7 TRBD2 TRBV28 . TGTGCCAGCAGTTCCCCCCCCTCGGGACTAGCGGGCGAGCAGTACTTC CASSSPPSGLAGEQYF
TRBJ1-2 TRBD1 TRBV6-1 . TGTGCCAGCAGTGAAGTTAGGGTCGACAGGGCAGTTGGCTACACCTTC CASSEVRVDRAVGYTF
TRBJ1-5 . TRBV19 . TGTGCCAGTAGGCAGAGACAGGAAAGCAATCAGCCCCAGCATTTT CASRQRQESNQPQHF
TRBJ1-1 . TRBV19 . TGTGCCAGTAGTCCCCGCCGGACCCCCGTGAACACTGAAGCTTTCTTT CASSPRRTPVNTEAFF
TRBJ1-2 . TRBV27 . TGTGCCAGTCCCCGGGGCTATGGCTACACCTTC CASPRGYGYTF
TRBJ2-5 . TRBV2 few TGTGCCAGCAACCCCCTCGCCTCCCAAGAGACCCAGTACTTC CASNPLASQETQYF
TRBJ2-3 . TRBV15 few TGTGCCACCAGCAGGGGGGGGCGAGGGGATACGCAGTATTTT CATSRGGRGDTQYF
TRBJ1-5 . TRBV28 . TGTGCCAGCAGTTTTGTACAGAACAATCAGCCCCAGCATTTT CASSFVQNNQPQHF
TRBJ1-3 TRBD1 TRBV6-5 few TGTGCCAGCAGATCGACAGGGGGCGGTGGAAACACCATATATTTT CASRSTGGGGNTIYF
TRBJ1-1 TRBD1 TRBV5-1 . TGCGCCAGCAGCTGGAGGACAGGGGGCGCATCGACTGAAGCTTTCTTT CASSWRTGGASTEAFF
TRBJ2-3 . TRBV4-2 . TGTGCCAGCAGCCCATCCCACCAGGGTTTGATCACAGATACGCAGTATTTT CASSPSHQGLITDTQYF